The source of this T cell receptor beta chain is a study of cytomegalovirus exposure and HLA in healthy donors. Trimming took off 8 bases at V and 0 bases at J, with 10 bases between the two ends. Germline values: CDR1 MNHEY, CDR2 SMNVEV (reference sequence). The CDR3 length is 13 residues. This PCR relied on a set of 60 Vbeta primers and 13 Jbeta primers. TCRdb keeps only in-frame clones here, not all; method: immunoSEQ multiplex PCR. The profile shows around 99,000 clones, 77% of them singletons. The sample was PBMCs. J is TRBJ1-1 and V is TRBV27; D is ambiguous. The receptor's source is a male donor in good health and CMV-seronegative. The CDR3 DNA follows: TGTGCCAGCCAAAAGAGCATGAACACTGAAGCTTTCTTT. It is translated as CASQKSMNTEAFF.